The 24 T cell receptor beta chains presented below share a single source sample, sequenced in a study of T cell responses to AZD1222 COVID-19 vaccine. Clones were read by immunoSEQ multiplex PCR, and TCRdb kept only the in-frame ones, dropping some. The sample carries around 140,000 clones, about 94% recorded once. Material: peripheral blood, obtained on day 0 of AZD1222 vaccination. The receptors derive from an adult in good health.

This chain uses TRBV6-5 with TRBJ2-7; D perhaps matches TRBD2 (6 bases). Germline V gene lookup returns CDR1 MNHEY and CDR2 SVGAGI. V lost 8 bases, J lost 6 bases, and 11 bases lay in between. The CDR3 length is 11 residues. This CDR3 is CASGGVSEQYF. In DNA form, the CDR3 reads TGTGCCAGCGGCGGGGTATCCGAGCAGTACTTC.

As DNA, the CDR3 is TGTGCCAGCAGTTCCACCCCAGATTACGAGCAGTACTTC. Translation: CASSSTPDYEQYF. The chain uses TRBV28 and TRBJ2-7; D not resolved. The CDR3 is 13 residues long. Per germline, CDR1 MDHEN and CDR2 SYDVKM. With 4 bases removed from V and 4 bases from J, the gap between germline ends came to 11 bases.

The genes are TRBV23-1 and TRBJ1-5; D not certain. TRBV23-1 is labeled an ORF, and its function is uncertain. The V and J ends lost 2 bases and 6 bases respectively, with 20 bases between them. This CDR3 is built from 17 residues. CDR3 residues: CASSQNSRIGLGQPQHF. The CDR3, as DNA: TGCGCCAGCAGTCAAAATAGTCGTATAGGGTTGGGTCAGCCCCAGCATTTT.

CDR3 loop: CASSSLKILAFSYNEQFF. In DNA, the CDR3 is TGTGCCAGCAGCTCACTAAAGATCTTGGCTTTCTCCTACAATGAGCAGTTCTTC. J is TRBJ2-1 and V is TRBV6-4; D remains ambiguous. Germline V CDR1 and CDR2: MRHNA, SNTAGT. The ends were cut back, 6 bases at V and 0 bases at J, with 21 bases in the middle. The CDR3 runs 18 residues.

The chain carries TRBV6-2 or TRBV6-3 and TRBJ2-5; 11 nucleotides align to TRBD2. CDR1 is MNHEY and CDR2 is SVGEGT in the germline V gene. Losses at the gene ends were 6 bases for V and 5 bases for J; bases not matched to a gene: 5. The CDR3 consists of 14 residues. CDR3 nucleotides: TGTGCCAGCAGCTTTAGCGGGAGGGAGGAGACCCAGTACTTC. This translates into CASSFSGREETQYF.

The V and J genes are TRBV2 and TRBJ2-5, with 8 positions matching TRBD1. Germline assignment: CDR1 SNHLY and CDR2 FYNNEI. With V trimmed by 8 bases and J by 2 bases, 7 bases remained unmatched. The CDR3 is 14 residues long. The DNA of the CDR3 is TGTGCCAGCCAGGGGGCGGGTGGTCAAGAGACCCAGTACTTC. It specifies CASQGAGGQETQYF.

CDR3 residues: CASSAGDRATGELFF. CDR3 sequence (DNA): TGTGCCAGCAGCGCTGGGGACAGAGCCACCGGGGAGCTGTTTTTT. The chain carries TRBV5-4 and TRBJ2-2, with 7 bases lining up with TRBD1. Germline values: CDR1 SGHNT, CDR2 YYREEE (reference sequence). The V gene end was trimmed by 4 bases and the J gene end by 4 bases; junction bases not matched to a gene: 7. CDR3 length: 15 amino acids.

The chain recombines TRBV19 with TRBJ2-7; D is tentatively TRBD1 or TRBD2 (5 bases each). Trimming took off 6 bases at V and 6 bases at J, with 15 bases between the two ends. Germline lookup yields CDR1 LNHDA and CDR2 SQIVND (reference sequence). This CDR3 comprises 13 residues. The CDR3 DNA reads TGTGCCAGTAGCCGACTTGGGACCTTCGAGCAGTACTTC. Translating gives CASSRLGTFEQYF.

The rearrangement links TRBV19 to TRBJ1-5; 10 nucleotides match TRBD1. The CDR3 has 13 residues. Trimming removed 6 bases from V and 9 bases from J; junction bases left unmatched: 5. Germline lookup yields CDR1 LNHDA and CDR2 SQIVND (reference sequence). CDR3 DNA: TGTGCCAGTAGCCGGGACAGGGGCAGGCCCCAGCATTTT. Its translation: CASSRDRGRPQHF.

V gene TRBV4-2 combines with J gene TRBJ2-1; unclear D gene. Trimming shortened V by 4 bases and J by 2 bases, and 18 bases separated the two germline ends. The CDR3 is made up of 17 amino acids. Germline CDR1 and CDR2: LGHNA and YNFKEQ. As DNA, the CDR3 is TGTGCCAGCAGCCGGTACGGATCTGGCGCCACCTACAATGAGCAGTTCTTC. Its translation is CASSRYGSGATYNEQFF.

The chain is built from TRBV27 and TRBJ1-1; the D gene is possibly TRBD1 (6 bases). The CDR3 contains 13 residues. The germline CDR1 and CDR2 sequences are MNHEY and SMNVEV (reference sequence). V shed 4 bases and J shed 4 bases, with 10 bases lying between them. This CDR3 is CASSSGQSTEAFF. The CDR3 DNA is TGTGCCAGCAGTTCCGGACAGAGCACTGAAGCTTTCTTT.

The CDR3 DNA reads as TGTGCCAGCAGCCCTCCGGGACAGGGGCATGAAAAACTGTTTTTT. Amino acid sequence: CASSPPGQGHEKLFF. This chain joins TRBV7-9 and TRBJ1-4; 10 nucleotides align to TRBD1. The V segment lost 5 bases and the J segment 6 bases; nucleotides outside the gene matches: 6. The CDR3 extends over 15 amino acids. Germline V gives CDR1 SEHNR, CDR2 FQNEAQ (reference sequence). The entire variable domain, with the rest obtained from reference TRBV7-9 and TRBJ1-4, is as follows: DTGVSQNPRHKITKRGQNVTFRCDPISEHNRLYWYRQTLGQGPEFLTYFQNEAQLEKSRLLSDRFSAERPKGSFSTLEIQRTEQGDSAMYLCASSPPGQGHEKLFFGSGTQLSVL.

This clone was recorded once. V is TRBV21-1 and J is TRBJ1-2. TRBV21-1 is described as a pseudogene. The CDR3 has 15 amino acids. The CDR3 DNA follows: TGTGCCAGCAGCAAAACGAAGAAACCTTACTATGGCTACACCTTC. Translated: CASSKTKKPYYGYTF.

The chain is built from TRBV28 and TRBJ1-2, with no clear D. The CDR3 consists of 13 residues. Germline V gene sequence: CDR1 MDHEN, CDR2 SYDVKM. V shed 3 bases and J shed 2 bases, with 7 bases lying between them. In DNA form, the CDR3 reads TGTGCCAGCAGTTTGCAGGAGAACTATGGCTACACCTTC. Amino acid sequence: CASSLQENYGYTF.

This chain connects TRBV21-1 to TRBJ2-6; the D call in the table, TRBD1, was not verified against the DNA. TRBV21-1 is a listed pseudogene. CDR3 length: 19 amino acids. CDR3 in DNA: TGTGCCAGCAGCGCCCAGGGACAGGGCATAAGATCCGGGGCCAACGTCCTGACTTTC. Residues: CASSAQGQGIRSGANVLTF.

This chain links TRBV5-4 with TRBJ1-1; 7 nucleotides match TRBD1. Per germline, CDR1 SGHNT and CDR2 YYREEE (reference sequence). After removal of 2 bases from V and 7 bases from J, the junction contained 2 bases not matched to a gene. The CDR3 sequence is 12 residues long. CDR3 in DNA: TGTGCCAGCAGCTTCACAGGGGATGAAGCTTTCTTT. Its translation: CASSFTGDEAFF.

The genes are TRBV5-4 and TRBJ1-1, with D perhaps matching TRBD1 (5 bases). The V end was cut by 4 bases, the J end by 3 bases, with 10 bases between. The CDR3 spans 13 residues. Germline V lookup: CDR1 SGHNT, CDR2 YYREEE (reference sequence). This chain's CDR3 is CASSVWGDTEAFF. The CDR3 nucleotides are TGTGCCAGCAGCGTATGGGGGGACACTGAAGCTTTCTTT.

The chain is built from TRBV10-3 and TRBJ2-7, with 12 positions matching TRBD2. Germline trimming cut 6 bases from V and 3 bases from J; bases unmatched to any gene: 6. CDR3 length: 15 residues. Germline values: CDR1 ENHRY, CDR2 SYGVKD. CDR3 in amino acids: CAIRPGLAGIYEQYF. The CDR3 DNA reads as TGTGCCATCAGGCCCGGACTAGCGGGAATCTACGAGCAGTACTTC.

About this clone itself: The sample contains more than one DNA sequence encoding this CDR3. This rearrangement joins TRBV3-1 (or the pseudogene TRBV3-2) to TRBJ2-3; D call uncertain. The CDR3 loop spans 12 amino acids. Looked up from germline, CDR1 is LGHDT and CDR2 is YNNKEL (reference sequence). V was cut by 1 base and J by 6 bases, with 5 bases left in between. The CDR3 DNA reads TGTGCCAGCAGCCAAGGTGTGGATACGCAGTATTTT. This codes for CASSQGVDTQYF.

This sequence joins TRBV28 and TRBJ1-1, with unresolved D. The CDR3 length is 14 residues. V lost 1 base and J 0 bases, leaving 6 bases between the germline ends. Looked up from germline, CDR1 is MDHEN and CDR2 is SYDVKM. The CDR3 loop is CASSLLRMNTEAFF. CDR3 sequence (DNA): TGTGCCAGCAGTTTATTAAGGATGAACACTGAAGCTTTCTTT.

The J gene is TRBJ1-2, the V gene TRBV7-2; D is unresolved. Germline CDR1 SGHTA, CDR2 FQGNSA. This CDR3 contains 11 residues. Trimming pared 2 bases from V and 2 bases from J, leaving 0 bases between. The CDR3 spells CASSLNYGYTF. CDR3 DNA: TGTGCCAGCAGCTTAAACTATGGCTACACCTTC.

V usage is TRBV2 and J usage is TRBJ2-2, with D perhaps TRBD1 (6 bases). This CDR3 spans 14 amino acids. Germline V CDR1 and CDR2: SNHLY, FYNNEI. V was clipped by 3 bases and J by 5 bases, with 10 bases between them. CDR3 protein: CASSDGQGTGELFF. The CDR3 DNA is TGTGCCAGCAGTGATGGGCAGGGGACCGGGGAGCTGTTTTTT.

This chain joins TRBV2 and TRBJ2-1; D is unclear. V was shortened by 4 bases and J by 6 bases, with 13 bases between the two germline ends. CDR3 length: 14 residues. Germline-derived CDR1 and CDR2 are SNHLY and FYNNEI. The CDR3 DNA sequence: TGTGCCAGCAGTGGCTTCCGTTGGGGCAATGAGCAGTTCTTC. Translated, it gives CASSGFRWGNEQFF.

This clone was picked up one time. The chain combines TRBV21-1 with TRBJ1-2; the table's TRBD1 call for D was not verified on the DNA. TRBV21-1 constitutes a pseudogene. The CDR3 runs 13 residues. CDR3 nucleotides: TGTGCCAGCAGCCCGACAGGTAACTATGGCTACACCTTC. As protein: CASSPTGNYGYTF.